The subject of this entry is one TCR beta chain. Antigen specificity is unknown. The source of the sample is a study of blood T cells in healthy people across ages. Overall study findings and caveats: No conclusive comparison of naive versus antigen-experienced cells was possible with unsorted PBMCs. Among T cells, TCR beta diversity per million cells dropped roughly linearly as age rose.

Donors were healthy Caucasian individuals from Russia aged about 6 to 100. V shed 4 bases and J 1 base; nucleotides not matched to a gene: 7. This CDR3 spans 16 amino acids. CDR1 MNHEY and CDR2 SVGEGT come from the germline V gene. Sample-barcoded 5' priming and a J-beta primer mix drove a second PCR of 7 to 11 cycles. TCRdb itself ran the 5' RACE reads through MiXCR, one entry per CDR3 protein. The sample has over a million distinct CDR3 sequences, 55% to 75% seen once. This clonotype was obtained from a man aged 18 to 30 in good health. V is TRBV6-2 or TRBV6-3 and J is TRBJ2-7; 10 positions agree with TRBD1. The sample taken for sequencing was blood. Here the CDR3 reads CASSFTGQGFSYEQYF. CDR3 in DNA: TGTGCCAGCAGTTTTACGGGACAGGGGTTTTCCTACGAGCAGTACTTC.